A selection of T cell receptor beta chains follows, all from one sample in a study of CD8 T cells in Susac syndrome. A single record per CDR3 protein comes from TCRdb applying MiXCR to the immunoSEQ multiplex PCR reads. This table has 130,000 or so distinct CDR3 sequences, around 96% appearing once. The material sequenced was CD4+ T cells from PBMCs. The receptors here all came from a human donor with Susac syndrome. The CDR3 runs from the conserved cysteine through the conserved F or W. The D gene is left open where the match is weak. Not all rows give a size; the values are once, few, many and, for expanded clones, a class.

J	V	D	size	CDR3	DNA
TRBJ2-5	TRBV12-3/TRBV12-4	-	-	CASSLGVLARFQETQYF	TGTGCCAGCAGTCTAGGGGTTCTAGCGCGATTCCAAGAGACCCAGTACTTC
TRBJ2-7	TRBV18	-	once	CASSPVSPSYEQYF	TGTGCCAGCTCACCAGTTTCACCCTCATACGAGCAGTACTTC
TRBJ2-1	TRBV28	TRBD2	-	CASTSGLAVLNEQFF	TGTGCCAGCACGTCAGGACTAGCGGTACTCAATGAGCAGTTCTTC
TRBJ2-1	TRBV19	-	-	CASRDRESHLTNEQFF	TGTGCCAGTAGGGACCGCGAATCCCACCTAACGAATGAGCAGTTCTTC
TRBJ1-5	TRBV4-2	-	-	CASSQVGGEGQPQHF	TGTGCCAGCAGCCAAGTGGGGGGGGAAGGTCAGCCCCAGCATTTT
TRBJ1-4	TRBV12-3/TRBV12-4	-	-	CASTLGEGTYNEKLFF	TGTGCCAGCACCCTAGGGGAAGGGACATATAATGAAAAACTGTTTTTT
TRBJ2-7	TRBV5-4	TRBD2	-	CASSSEGTSFYEQYF	TGTGCCAGCAGCTCAGAAGGGACTAGTTTCTACGAGCAGTACTTC
TRBJ2-7	TRBV29-1	-	once	CSVGVLAESYEQYF	TGCAGCGTTGGGGTTTTAGCGGAGTCCTACGAGCAGTACTTC
TRBJ2-3	TRBV19	-	-	CASCRDPRTDTQYF	TGTGCCAGTTGTAGGGATCCCAGGACAGATACGCAGTATTTT
TRBJ1-2	TRBV14	-	-	CASSRQTDYGYTF	TGTGCCAGCAGCCGCCAGACCGACTATGGCTACACCTTC
TRBJ2-7	TRBV20-1	-	-	CSATPLEEGDDEQYF	TGCAGTGCTACCCCCCTTGAGGAGGGAGACGACGAGCAGTACTTC
TRBJ2-5	TRBV12-3/TRBV12-4	-	-	CASRPRGTLQETQYF	TGTGCCAGCAGGCCCCGAGGGACACTACAAGAGACCCAGTACTTC
TRBJ2-1	TRBV18	-	-	CASSPRDGGSNEQFF	TGTGCCAGCTCACCTAGGGACGGGGGCAGCAATGAGCAGTTCTTC
TRBJ2-1	TRBV7-8	-	-	CASSITPSNEQFF	TGTGCCAGCAGCATCACACCCTCCAATGAGCAGTTCTTC
TRBJ1-1	TRBV2	-	-	CASRDKTAFF	TGTGCCAGCAGGGACAAGACAGCTTTCTTT
TRBJ2-1	TRBV18	-	-	CASSPPQRQSSYNEQFF	TGTGCCAGCTCACCACCGCAGCGGCAGAGCTCCTACAATGAGCAGTTCTTC
TRBJ2-3	TRBV20-1	TRBD2	-	CSARWLAGVTQYF	TGCAGTGCTAGATGGCTAGCGGGAGTTACGCAGTATTTT
TRBJ2-5	TRBV29-1	TRBD1	-	CSVLGQGAGETQYF	TGCAGCGTCTTGGGACAGGGGGCAGGAGAGACCCAGTACTTC
TRBJ2-7	TRBV12-3/TRBV12-4	TRBD2	once	CASSATSGESGEQYF	TGTGCCAGCAGCGCCACTAGCGGGGAGTCCGGCGAGCAGTACTTC
TRBJ1-5	TRBV7-2	-	-	CASSIGTKNQPQHF	TGTGCCAGCAGCATTGGGACGAAAAATCAGCCCCAGCATTTT
TRBJ2-3	TRBV12-3/TRBV12-4	TRBD2	-	CASSPRGGGGDTQYF	TGTGCCAGCAGTCCTCGGGGCGGGGGGGGCGATACGCAGTATTTT
TRBJ1-1	TRBV4-1	-	-	CASSQAGETNTEAFF	TGCGCCAGCAGCCAAGCGGGGGAAACGAACACTGAAGCTTTCTTT
TRBJ2-1	TRBV7-6	-	-	CASSLGGLPF	TGTGCCAGCAGCTTAGGCGGTTTGCCCTTC
TRBJ1-5	TRBV11-2	-	-	CASSALRGQPQHF	TGTGCCAGCAGCGCCCTCAGAGGTCAGCCCCAGCATTTT
TRBJ2-1	TRBV15	TRBD1	-	CATSRDFIQGWTYNEQFF	TGTGCCACCAGCAGAGATTTTATACAGGGGTGGACCTACAATGAGCAGTTCTTC
TRBJ1-5	TRBV10-3	-	-	CAISESRVTGQPQHF	TGTGCCATCAGTGAGTCAAGGGTTACAGGTCAGCCCCAGCATTTT
TRBJ1-2	TRBV9	TRBD1	-	CASSSRMGQTF	TGTGCCAGCAGCTCGCGGATGGGACAGACCTTC
TRBJ2-7	TRBV9	-	-	CASSVRTTGYEQYF	TGTGCCAGCAGCGTAAGAACGACAGGCTACGAGCAGTACTTC
TRBJ1-2	TRBV25-1	-	-	CASTPYKDGSNYGYTF	TGTGCCAGCACACCTTACAAGGACGGCTCTAACTATGGCTACACCTTC